The clone carrying this T cell receptor (beta chain) has only a few counts. No antigen is known for it. CDR1 and CDR2 (germline): SGHVS, FQNEAQ. This CDR3 comprises 14 residues. Trimming removed 1 base at V and 5 bases at J, with 12 bases between. The entry originates in a study of T cell repertoires in cytomegalovirus infection. Broader study findings: In two of eight donors, the top clonotype was HLA-C-restricted CMV-specific.

TCRdb re-called the reads with MiXCR, one entry per CDR3 protein. This table holds some 700,000 distinct CDR3 sequences, around 31% found once. The receptor comes from a human donor in good health (CMV status not recorded). Some clones in this sample may be carry-over from other donors' samples. This specimen was cultured PBMCs, taken from culture after CMV antigen stimulation. The chain couples TRBV7-8 to TRBJ2-7; no clear D gene. In nucleotides, the CDR3 is TGTGCCAGCAGCTTAGTTGACCGAACGGACGAGCAGTACTTC. Amino acid sequence: CASSLVDRTDEQYF.